Listed below are T cell receptor beta chains from one sample, sequenced in a study of radiation and T cells in renal cell carcinoma. Profiled with immunoSEQ multiplex PCR; TCRdb holds only in-frame clones, not every one. The data hold 70,000 to 100,000 clones, with over 75% observed a single time. Sequenced material: blood, taken from a patient whose treatment included radiotherapy and nephrectomy. The source is a man aged 60-69 years with renal cell carcinoma. The CDR3 runs from the conserved cysteine through the conserved F or W. D genes are given only for firm matches. Size is omitted from some rows. Given values are once, few, many or a class for expanded clones.

v_call	j_call	clone_size	d_call	cdr3_nt	cdr3_aa
TRBV7-7	TRBJ2-1	.	TRBD1	TGTGCCAGCAGCCAGGACAGGGGCGATGAGCAGTTCTTC	CASSQDRGDEQFF
TRBV28	TRBJ2-3	few	.	TGTGCCAGCAGTTTACGACTCCAGGGTGCAGATACGCAGTATTTT	CASSLRLQGADTQYF
TRBV19	TRBJ1-5	.	.	TGTGCCAGTAGTATGCGTGCAGGCTCAGGCAGGCCCCAGCATTTT	CASSMRAGSGRPQHF
TRBV5-1	TRBJ2-2	.	TRBD2	TGCGCCAGCAGCTTGGACGGCCGCGGGGGCACCGGGGAGCTGTTTTTT	CASSLDGRGGTGELFF
TRBV10-1	TRBJ1-1	.	TRBD1	TGCGCCAGCAGTGAAGAGGGGGCGGTCACTGAAGCTTTCTTT	CASSEEGAVTEAFF
TRBV6-1	TRBJ1-2	.	TRBD1	TGTGCCAGCAGGGGGACAGGGCCCTATGGCTACACCTTC	CASRGTGPYGYTF
TRBV6-5	TRBJ2-6	.	.	TGTGCCAGCAATCAATACCCTTCTGGGGCCAACGTCCTGACTTTC	CASNQYPSGANVLTF
TRBV9	TRBJ2-7	once	.	TGTGCCAGCAGCCCTGACCCGGTAGTATGGGCCTACGAGCAGTACTTC	CASSPDPVVWAYEQYF
TRBV11-3	TRBJ2-7	.	.	TGTGCCAGCAGCTCGTCCAGCTCCTACGAGCAGTACTTC	CASSSSSSYEQYF
TRBV6-1	TRBJ2-2	.	.	TGTGCCAGCGGCAGGGGTAGTTTGACCGGGGAGCTGTTTTTT	CASGRGSLTGELFF
TRBV5-1	TRBJ2-5	once	TRBD2	TGCGCCAGCAGCTTGGCATTAGGACTAGCGGGACAAGAGACCCAGTACTTC	CASSLALGLAGQETQYF
TRBV29-1	TRBJ2-7	.	.	TGCAGCGTTGAACTAGGGAAGGGAACCTACGAGCAGTACTTC	CSVELGKGTYEQYF
TRBV28	TRBJ2-2	.	.	TGTGCCAGCAGTTCCCCCGACACCGGGGAGCTGTTTTTT	CASSSPDTGELFF
TRBV5-4	TRBJ1-1	.	TRBD1	TGTGCCAGCAGCTTGGGAACCGGGACAGCCAGCGGGATGAACACTGAAGCTTTCTTT	CASSLGTGTASGMNTEAFF
TRBV6-1	TRBJ1-2	.	.	TGTGCCAGCAGTGAATATGGGGGGCGCCTCCATGGCTACACCTTC	CASSEYGGRLHGYTF
TRBV9	TRBJ2-7	.	.	TGTGCCAGCAGCGTAGAGGGAAGCTACGAGCAGTACTTC	CASSVEGSYEQYF